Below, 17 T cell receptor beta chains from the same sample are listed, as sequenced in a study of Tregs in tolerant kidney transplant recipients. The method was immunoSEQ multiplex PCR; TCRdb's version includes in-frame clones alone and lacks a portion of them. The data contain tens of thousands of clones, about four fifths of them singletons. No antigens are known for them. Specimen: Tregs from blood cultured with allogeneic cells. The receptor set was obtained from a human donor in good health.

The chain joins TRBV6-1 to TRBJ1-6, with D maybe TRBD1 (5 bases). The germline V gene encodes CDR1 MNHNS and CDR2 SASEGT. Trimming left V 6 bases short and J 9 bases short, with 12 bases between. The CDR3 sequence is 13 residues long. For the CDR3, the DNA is TGTGCCAGCAGACCCAGGGTTCTTTCACCCCTCCACTTT. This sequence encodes CASRPRVLSPLHF.

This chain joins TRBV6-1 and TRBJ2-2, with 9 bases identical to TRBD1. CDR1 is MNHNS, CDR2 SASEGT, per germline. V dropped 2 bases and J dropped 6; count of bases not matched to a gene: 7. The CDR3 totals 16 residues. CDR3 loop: CASSENDRGLAGELFF. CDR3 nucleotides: TGTGCCAGCAGTGAAAACGACAGGGGGTTGGCCGGGGAGCTGTTTTTT.

CDR3 coding DNA: TGTGCCAGCAGCTTAAGCCTCGGGACAGGGGTTACTGAAGCTTTCTTT. Encoded protein: CASSLSLGTGVTEAFF. This chain joins TRBV13 and TRBJ1-1; 10 bases line up with TRBD1. V dropped 2 bases and J dropped 5; count of bases not matched to a gene: 8. From germline, CDR1 is PRHDT and CDR2 FYEKMQ (reference sequence). The CDR3 contains 16 residues.

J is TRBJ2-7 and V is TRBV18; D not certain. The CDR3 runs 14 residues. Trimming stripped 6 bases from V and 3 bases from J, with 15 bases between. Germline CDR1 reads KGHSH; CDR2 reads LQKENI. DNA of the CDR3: TGTGCCAGCTCCCCGACCGGCGGAAACTACGAGCAGTACTTC. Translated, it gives CASSPTGGNYEQYF.

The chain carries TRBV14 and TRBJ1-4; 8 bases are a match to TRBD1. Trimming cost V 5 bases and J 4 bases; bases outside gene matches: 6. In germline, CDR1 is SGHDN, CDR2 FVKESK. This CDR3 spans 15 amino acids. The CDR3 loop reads CASSSRQGYNEKLFF. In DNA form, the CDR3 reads TGTGCCAGCAGCTCCCGACAGGGGTATAATGAAAAACTGTTTTTT.

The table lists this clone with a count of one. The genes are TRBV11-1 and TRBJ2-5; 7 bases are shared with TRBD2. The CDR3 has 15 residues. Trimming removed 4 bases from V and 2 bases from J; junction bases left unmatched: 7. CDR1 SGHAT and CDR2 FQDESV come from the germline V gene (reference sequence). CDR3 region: CASSSGLEGQETQYF. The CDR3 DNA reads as TGTGCCAGCAGCTCAGGACTAGAAGGACAAGAGACCCAGTACTTC.

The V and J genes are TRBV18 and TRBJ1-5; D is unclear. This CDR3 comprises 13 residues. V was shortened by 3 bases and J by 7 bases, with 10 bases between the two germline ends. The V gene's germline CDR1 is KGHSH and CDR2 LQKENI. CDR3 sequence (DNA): TGTGCCAGCTCACCGGGATATGGACAGCCCCAGCATTTT. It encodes CASSPGYGQPQHF.

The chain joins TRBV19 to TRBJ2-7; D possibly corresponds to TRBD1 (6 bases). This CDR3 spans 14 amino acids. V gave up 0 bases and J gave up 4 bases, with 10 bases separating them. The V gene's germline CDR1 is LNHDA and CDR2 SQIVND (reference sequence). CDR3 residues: CASSIDRQGYEQYF. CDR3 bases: TGTGCCAGTAGTATAGATCGTCAGGGGTACGAGCAGTACTTC.

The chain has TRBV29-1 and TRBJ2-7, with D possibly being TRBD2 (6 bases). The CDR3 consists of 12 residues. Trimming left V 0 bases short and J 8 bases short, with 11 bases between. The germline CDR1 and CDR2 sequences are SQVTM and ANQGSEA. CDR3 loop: CSVEEGGLKQYF. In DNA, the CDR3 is TGCAGCGTTGAAGAAGGAGGGCTGAAGCAGTACTTC.

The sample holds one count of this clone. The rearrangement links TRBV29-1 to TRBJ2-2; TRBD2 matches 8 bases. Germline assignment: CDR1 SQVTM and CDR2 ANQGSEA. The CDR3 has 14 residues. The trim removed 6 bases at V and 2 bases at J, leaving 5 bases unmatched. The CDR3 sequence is CSVRLALNTGELFF. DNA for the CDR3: TGCAGCGTCCGACTAGCGTTAAACACCGGGGAGCTGTTTTTT.

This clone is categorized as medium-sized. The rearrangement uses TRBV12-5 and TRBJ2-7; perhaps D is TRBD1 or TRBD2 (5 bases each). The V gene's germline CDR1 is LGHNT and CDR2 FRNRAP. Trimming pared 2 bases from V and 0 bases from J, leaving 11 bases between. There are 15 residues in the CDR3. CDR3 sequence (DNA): TGTGCTAGTGGTTTGACCCGGGACGCCTCCTACGAGCAGTACTTC. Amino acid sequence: CASGLTRDASYEQYF.

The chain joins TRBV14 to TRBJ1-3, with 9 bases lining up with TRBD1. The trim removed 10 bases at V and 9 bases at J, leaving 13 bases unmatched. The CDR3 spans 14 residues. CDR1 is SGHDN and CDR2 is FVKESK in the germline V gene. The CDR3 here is CATSRDRVFGTIYF. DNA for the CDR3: TGTGCCACAAGCCGGGACAGGGTGTTTGGCACCATATATTTT.

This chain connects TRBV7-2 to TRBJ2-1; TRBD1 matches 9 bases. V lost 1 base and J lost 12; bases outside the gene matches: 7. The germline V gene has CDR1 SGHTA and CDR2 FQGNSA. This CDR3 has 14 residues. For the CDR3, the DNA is TGTGCCAGCAGCTTAGGACGACAGGGGGAGAGGCAGTTCTTC. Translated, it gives CASSLGRQGERQFF.

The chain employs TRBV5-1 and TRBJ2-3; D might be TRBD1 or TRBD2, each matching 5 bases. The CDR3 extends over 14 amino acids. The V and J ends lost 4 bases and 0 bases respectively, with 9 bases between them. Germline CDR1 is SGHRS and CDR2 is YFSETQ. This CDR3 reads CASSPGPSTDTQYF. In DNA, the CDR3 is TGCGCCAGCAGCCCGGGACCAAGCACAGATACGCAGTATTTT.

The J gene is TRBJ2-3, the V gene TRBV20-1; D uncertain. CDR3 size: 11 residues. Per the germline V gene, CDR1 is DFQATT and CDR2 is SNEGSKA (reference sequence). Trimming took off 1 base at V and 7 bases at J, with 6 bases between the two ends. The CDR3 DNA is TGCAGTGCTAGAGGTGGGAATACGCAGTATTTT. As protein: CSARGGNTQYF.

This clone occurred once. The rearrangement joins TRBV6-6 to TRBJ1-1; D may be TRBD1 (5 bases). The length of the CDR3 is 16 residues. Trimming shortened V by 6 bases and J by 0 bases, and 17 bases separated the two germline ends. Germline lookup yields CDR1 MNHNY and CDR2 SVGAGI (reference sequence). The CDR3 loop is CASRHRRTGLNTEAFF. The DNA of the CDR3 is TGTGCCAGCAGACACAGGAGGACGGGCTTGAACACTGAAGCTTTCTTT.

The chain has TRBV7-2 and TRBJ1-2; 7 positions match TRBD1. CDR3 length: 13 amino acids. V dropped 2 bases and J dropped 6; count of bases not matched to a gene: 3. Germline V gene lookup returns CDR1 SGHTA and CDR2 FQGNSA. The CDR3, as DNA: TGTGCCAGCAGCTTACGGGACAGACATGGCTACACCTTC. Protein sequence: CASSLRDRHGYTF. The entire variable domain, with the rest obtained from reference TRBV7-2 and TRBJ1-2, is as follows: GAGVSQSPSNKVTEKGKDVELRCDPISGHTALYWYRQSLGQGLEFLIYFQGNSAPDKSGLPSDRFSAERTGGSVSTLTIQRTQQEDSAVYLCASSLRDRHGYTFGSGTRLTVV.